This section outlines one TCR beta chain sequence together with its context. The sample belongs to a study of lymphopenia after photon versus proton radiotherapy. Libraries were prepared by immunoSEQ multiplex PCR; TCRdb keeps only in-frame clonotypes and omits some of them. The table shows 45,000 to 65,000 clones, with around four fifths occurring only once. The germline V and J ends were trimmed by 6 bases and 0 bases, with 12 bases remaining between them. CDR3 size: 15 residues. Germline V gives CDR1 MNHNS, CDR2 SASEGT. This clonotype was obtained from a man between 45 and 60 years old with gastric cancer. The sample in question was peripheral blood, obtained from a patient treated with photon-based radiotherapy. This chain connects TRBV6-1 to TRBJ2-1; possibly TRBD1 for D (6 bases). The CDR3 bases are TGTGCCAGCAGCCCTGACAGGACCTCCTACAATGAGCAGTTCTTC. This translates into CASSPDRTSYNEQFF.